This entry features one TCR beta chain sequence. The record originates from a study of T cell responses to AZD1222 COVID-19 vaccine. This CDR3 contains 13 residues. The germline gives CDR1 LGHNA, CDR2 YSLEER. V was cut by 6 bases and J by 0 bases, with 8 bases left in between. Sequenced by immunoSEQ multiplex PCR; TCRdb stores in-frame clones only, minus some. The repertoire has around 150,000 clones, 92% of them found once; the top ten carry roughly 3.5%. The sequence was collected from an adult who received the AZD1222 COVID-19 vaccine. The sample was peripheral blood, taken 28 days after the second AZD1222 dose. The chain has TRBV4-3 and TRBJ1-2; unclear D gene. The CDR3 region is CASSPAANYGYTF. In DNA, the CDR3 is TGCGCCAGCAGTCCGGCAGCTAACTATGGCTACACCTTC.